Described below is a single T cell receptor beta chain sequence and its context. No antigen is known for it. Sequenced by immunoSEQ multiplex PCR; TCRdb stores in-frame clones only, minus some. The table lists over 40,000 clones, roughly 84% of them singletons. With V trimmed by 1 base and J by 5 bases, 8 bases remained unmatched. Germline CDR1 and CDR2: MNHEY and SVGAGI. The CDR3 runs 16 residues. The sample comes from a study of CD4 T cells in relation to SARS-CoV-2 and coronaviruses. Across the study: PBMCs were cultured with antigen for less than twelve days before TCR beta sequencing. The HLA restriction of the shared crossreactive spike epitopes was mapped.

For approximately 10 days, 10^5 sorted CD4+ cells grew with T cell-depleted PBMCs and CEF. This clonotype originated in an adult with COVID-19. J is TRBJ2-4 and V is TRBV6-5; 7 bases match TRBD2. The source material was naive CD4+ T cells from PBMCs, cultured in vitro. Subset specified: naive CD4+ T cells isolated by negative enrichment. In DNA, the CDR3 is TGTGCCAGCAGTTACTATGGGGGGGGTAGGGAAAACATTCAGTACTTC. It specifies CASSYYGGGRENIQYF.